The rows below give T cell receptor beta chains drawn from one sample of a study of Tregs in tolerant kidney transplant recipients. Here immunoSEQ multiplex PCR was the method, and the copy in TCRdb shows in-frame clones only, minus some. The repertoire has approximately 8,700 clones, about half of them found once; the top ten carry less than 6.5%. These TCRs' antigens remain unknown. The specimen sequenced was CD4+ T cells from blood cultured with allogeneic cells. These receptors were collected from a human donor in good health. CDR3s include the opening cysteine and the closing phenylalanine or tryptophan. D genes are given only for firm matches. The size field is filled for only some rows; it gives once, few, many or a size class.

TRBV10-3	.	TRBJ1-6	medium-sized	TGTGCCATCAGTGATGGGTCGGCCCTCCACTTT	CAISDGSALHF
TRBV7-2	TRBD2	TRBJ2-1	.	TGTGCCAGCAGCTCGTACCCGCGGGGGTTAGGTCGCAATGAGCAGTTCTTC	CASSSYPRGLGRNEQFF
TRBV13	TRBD1	TRBJ2-7	many	TGTGCCAGCAGCTTCGGGACAGGGAGCTCCTACGAGCAGTACTTC	CASSFGTGSSYEQYF
TRBV7-3	.	TRBJ2-7	few	TGTGCCAGCAGCTTCCGGACTGGATTCACCTACGAGCAGTACTTC	CASSFRTGFTYEQYF
TRBV5-5	.	TRBJ1-2	once	TGTGCCAGCAGCCAGGCGGACTTTGGCTACACCTTC	CASSQADFGYTF
TRBV18	TRBD2	TRBJ2-1	medium-sized	TGTGCCAGCTCACCACGACTAGCTAATGAGCAGTTCTTC	CASSPRLANEQFF
TRBV11-2	.	TRBJ2-1	.	TGTGCCAGCAGCTTAGTTCAGGGGTTTAGCTCCTACAATGAGCAGTTCTTC	CASSLVQGFSSYNEQFF
TRBV9	.	TRBJ2-2	few	TGTGCCAGCAGCGCGGCTTCGAACACCGGGGAGCTGTTTTTT	CASSAASNTGELFF
TRBV5-4	.	TRBJ2-6	.	TGTGCCAGCAGCTCCTTACCCTCTGGGGCCAACGTCCTGACTTTC	CASSSLPSGANVLTF
TRBV6-1	TRBD1	TRBJ1-5	large	TGTGCCAGCAGGGAGGGGGACAGGGGACCCCAGCCCCAGCATTTT	CASREGDRGPQPQHF
TRBV19	.	TRBJ2-1	.	TGTGCCAGTAGGTTTTACAATGAGCAGTTCTTC	CASRFYNEQFF
TRBV7-2	TRBD1	TRBJ2-7	.	TGTGCCAGCAGCTCTCGGACAGGCCTCTACGAGCAGTACTTC	CASSSRTGLYEQYF
TRBV2	.	TRBJ2-2	few	TGTGCCAGCCGAGGCCCACCGTCCGGGGAGCTGTTTTTT	CASRGPPSGELFF
TRBV7-9	TRBD1	TRBJ2-7	medium-sized	TGTGCCAGCAGCCCCGGACAGGTTTTTGTATCCTACGAGCAGTACTTC	CASSPGQVFVSYEQYF
TRBV6-1	.	TRBJ2-2	.	TGTGCCAGCGGGAGGACCGGGGAGCTGTTTTTT	CASGRTGELFF
TRBV6-5	TRBD2	TRBJ2-5	.	TGTGCCAGCACCCGTAGCGGGGCCAAGACCCAGTACTTC	CASTRSGAKTQYF
TRBV19	.	TRBJ1-3	.	TGTGCCAGTAGTATTCAGCGGAACACCATATATTTT	CASSIQRNTIYF
TRBV6-5	.	TRBJ2-3	.	TGTGCCAGCAGTCGAGCGGATACGCAGTATTTT	CASSRADTQYF
TRBV4-2	.	TRBJ2-6	.	TGTGCCAGCAGCCACCCCGACACCGCCAGGGGTGGGGCCAACGTCCTGACTTTC	CASSHPDTARGGANVLTF
TRBV5-6	TRBD1	TRBJ1-6	.	TGTGCCAGCAGCTTCAGCGACAGGGCGAATTCACCCCTCCACTTT	CASSFSDRANSPLHF
TRBV7-9	.	TRBJ2-7	few	TGTGCCAGCAGCTTAGCAGCGAGCTACGAGCAGTACTTC	CASSLAASYEQYF
TRBV7-3	.	TRBJ1-1	.	TGTGCCAGCAGCCTAGGACTTTCAGGGAACACTGAAGCTTTCTTT	CASSLGLSGNTEAFF
TRBV6-5	.	TRBJ2-7	once	TGTGCCAGCAGTAGGGTCCCCTACGAGCAGTACTTC	CASSRVPYEQYF
TRBV7-3	.	TRBJ2-1	.	TGTGCCAGCAGCTTAGTGGGTTTGATGGATGAGCAGTTCTTC	CASSLVGLMDEQFF
TRBV7-3	.	TRBJ2-6	many	TGTGCCAGCAGCTTAGGGGGCTCTGGGGCCAACGTCCTGACTTTC	CASSLGGSGANVLTF
TRBV30	.	TRBJ1-3	.	TGTGCCTGGAGTCCGGGACGGAGCTCTGGAAACACCATATATTTT	CAWSPGRSSGNTIYF
TRBV21-1	.	TRBJ2-3	medium-sized	TGTGCCAGCAGCAAAGATCCCATTCTGAAGGGGGATCTCGATACGCAGTATTTT	CASSKDPILKGDLDTQYF
TRBV10-1	.	TRBJ2-7	.	TGCGCCAGCGTGGGCAGGGTTGGGGTGGGGAGTATAACCTACGAGCAGTACTTC	CASVGRVGVGSITYEQYF
TRBV5-4	TRBD2	TRBJ2-3	.	TGTGCCAGCAGTCGTACTAGCGATGCTGGAGATACGCAGTATTTT	CASSRTSDAGDTQYF
TRBV7-9	.	TRBJ1-2	.	TGTGCCAGCAGCTTAGACGGTAATCATGGCTACACCTTC	CASSLDGNHGYTF
TRBV5-4	TRBD1	TRBJ2-7	.	TGTGCCAGCAGCGGGGGACAGGGGTATACCTACGAGCAGTACTTC	CASSGGQGYTYEQYF
TRBV4-3	.	TRBJ2-1	few	TGCGCCAGCAGCCAAGCGGGAAGGGTTCTGGATGAGCAGTTCTTC	CASSQAGRVLDEQFF
TRBV6-1	.	TRBJ2-7	few	TGTGCCAGCAGGGTGACAACTCTCGAGCAGTACTTC	CASRVTTLEQYF
TRBV5-5	TRBD2	TRBJ2-5	.	TGTGCCAGCAGCCAACAAGGACGGGGAGGGATCCAGGCCCAGTACTTC	CASSQQGRGGIQAQYF
TRBV6-5	TRBD1	TRBJ1-5	few	TGTGCCAGCGGCCGGGACAGAAGCAATCAGCCCCAGCATTTT	CASGRDRSNQPQHF
TRBV27	TRBD1	TRBJ1-5	medium-sized	TGTGCCAGCAGCACCTCCGGGACAGGTATAAGGTTGGTCGCAAATCAGCCCCAGCATTTT	CASSTSGTGIRLVANQPQHF
TRBV6-5	.	TRBJ2-2	.	TGTGCCAGCGGTAGGACCGGGGAGCTGTTTTTT	CASGRTGELFF
TRBV2	.	TRBJ2-1	few	TGTGCCAGCAGCAGGACCCTAAACCTCAATGAGCAGTTCTTC	CASSRTLNLNEQFF
TRBV4-2	.	TRBJ2-3	medium-sized	TGTGCCAGCAGCCAAGATCCGGGGGATACGCAGTATTTT	CASSQDPGDTQYF
TRBV5-3	TRBD1	TRBJ1-4	few	TGTGCCAGAAGCTTGGGAACAGGGGAGGGGGAAAAACTGTTTTTT	CARSLGTGEGEKLFF
TRBV11-2	.	TRBJ2-5	.	TGTGCCAGCAGCTTAGCGCTTTATCGGGAGACCCAGTACTTC	CASSLALYRETQYF
TRBV5-8	.	TRBJ1-2	.	TGTGCCAGCAGCTTGAGGTCGTACCGGCAGGCCGATTTTAAGACCTTC	CASSLRSYRQADFKTF
TRBV19	.	TRBJ2-4	.	TGTGCCAGTAGTATCCCCGGGACATTACAAAACATTCAGTACTTC	CASSIPGTLQNIQYF
TRBV19	.	TRBJ1-4	.	TGTGCCAGTAGTAGCCTAAATGAAAAACTGTTTTTT	CASSSLNEKLFF
TRBV9	.	TRBJ2-5	.	TGTGCCAGCAGCGTAGCGCTTGAGGCGGGCCGGGAGACCCAGTACTTC	CASSVALEAGRETQYF
TRBV7-3	TRBD2	TRBJ2-3	.	TGTGCCAGCAGCCCCCGGACTAGTTCCGGAGATACGCAGTATTTT	CASSPRTSSGDTQYF
TRBV28	TRBD2	TRBJ2-1	.	TGTGCCAGCAGTTTCGAATCTAGCGGGAGGAGGCAGTTCTTC	CASSFESSGRRQFF
TRBV7-2	.	TRBJ1-1	few	TGTGCCAGCAGCCACGACGAGGGGGGCACTGAAGCTTTCTTT	CASSHDEGGTEAFF
TRBV30	.	TRBJ1-5	.	TGTGCCTGGAGTCATAGTCCTATCCAGGGACAGCCCCAGCATTTT	CAWSHSPIQGQPQHF
TRBV7-9	.	TRBJ1-2	medium-sized	TGTGCCAGCAGCTTAGAGGCCTCGGTCAGGAACTATGGCTACACCTTC	CASSLEASVRNYGYTF
TRBV5-5	.	TRBJ1-2	.	TGTGCCAGCAGCTTGGATATGAGACCGTACTATGGCTACACCTTC	CASSLDMRPYYGYTF
TRBV30	.	TRBJ1-4	medium-sized	TGTGCCTGGAGTGTATCAAGAACAGGGACAAATGAAAAACTGTTTTTT	CAWSVSRTGTNEKLFF
TRBV5-5	.	TRBJ1-2	medium-sized	TGTGCCAGCAGCCCTCTCGGAAACTATGGCTACACCTTC	CASSPLGNYGYTF
TRBV29-1	.	TRBJ2-5	.	TGCAGCGTTGAAGCGGGAAGAAAGGAGACCCAGTACTTC	CSVEAGRKETQYF
TRBV27	TRBD1	TRBJ1-4	medium-sized	TGTGCCAGCAGTTTAAAGACAGGGGGCGCAGCCCTAAGGGAAAAACTGTTTTTT	CASSLKTGGAALREKLFF